This TCR beta chain was captured by sequencing in a study of T cell repertoires in cytomegalovirus infection. With regard to this clonotype: Antigen specificity is unknown.

MiXCR, applied by TCRdb to the reads, yields one record per CDR3 protein. This sample has roughly 68,000 distinct CDR3 sequences, with more than 20% found just once. The junction had 6 bases not matched to a gene; V was cut back by 3 bases and J by 5 bases. The CDR3 length is 14 residues. CDR1 is LNHDA, CDR2 SQIVND, per germline (reference sequence). Sequenced: PBMCs, sequenced either directly or after in vitro stimulation (not recorded which). The chain uses TRBV19 and TRBJ2-5, with 7 bases matching TRBD2. The source of this sequence is a human donor in good health (CMV status not recorded). Some clones in this sample may be carry-over from other donors' samples. CDR3 sequence reads: CASSIMAGVETQYF. CDR3 DNA: TGTGCCAGTAGTATTATGGCGGGAGTGGAGACCCAGTACTTC. The whole variable domain, remainder taken from reference TRBV19 and TRBJ2-5, is DGGITQSPKYLFRKEGQNVTLSCEQNLNHDAMYWYRQDPGQGLRLIYYSQIVNDFQKGDIAEGYSVSREKKESFPLTVTSAQKNPTAFYLCASSIMAGVETQYFGPGTRLLVL.